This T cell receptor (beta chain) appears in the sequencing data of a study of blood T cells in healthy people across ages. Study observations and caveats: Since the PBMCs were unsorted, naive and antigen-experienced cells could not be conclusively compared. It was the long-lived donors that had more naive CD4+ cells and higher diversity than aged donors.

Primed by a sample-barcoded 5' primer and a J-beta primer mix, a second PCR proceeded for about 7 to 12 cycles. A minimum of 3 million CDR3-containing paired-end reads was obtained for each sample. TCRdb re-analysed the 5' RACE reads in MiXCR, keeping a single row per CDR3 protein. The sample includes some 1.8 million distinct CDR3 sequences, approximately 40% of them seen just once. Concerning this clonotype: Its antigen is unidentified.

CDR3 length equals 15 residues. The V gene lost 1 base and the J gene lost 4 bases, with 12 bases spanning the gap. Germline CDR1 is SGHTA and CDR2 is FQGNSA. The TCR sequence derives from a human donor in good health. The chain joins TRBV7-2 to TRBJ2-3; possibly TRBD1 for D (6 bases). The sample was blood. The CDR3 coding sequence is TGTGCCAGCAGCTTAGAGGGGACAATGGCAGATACGCAGTATTTT. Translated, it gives CASSLEGTMADTQYF. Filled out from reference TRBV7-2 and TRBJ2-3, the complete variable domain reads GAGVSQSPSNKVTEKGKDVELRCDPISGHTALYWYRQSLGQGLEFLIYFQGNSAPDKSGLPSDRFSAERTGGSVSTLTIQRTQQEDSAVYLCASSLEGTMADTQYFGPGTRLTVL.